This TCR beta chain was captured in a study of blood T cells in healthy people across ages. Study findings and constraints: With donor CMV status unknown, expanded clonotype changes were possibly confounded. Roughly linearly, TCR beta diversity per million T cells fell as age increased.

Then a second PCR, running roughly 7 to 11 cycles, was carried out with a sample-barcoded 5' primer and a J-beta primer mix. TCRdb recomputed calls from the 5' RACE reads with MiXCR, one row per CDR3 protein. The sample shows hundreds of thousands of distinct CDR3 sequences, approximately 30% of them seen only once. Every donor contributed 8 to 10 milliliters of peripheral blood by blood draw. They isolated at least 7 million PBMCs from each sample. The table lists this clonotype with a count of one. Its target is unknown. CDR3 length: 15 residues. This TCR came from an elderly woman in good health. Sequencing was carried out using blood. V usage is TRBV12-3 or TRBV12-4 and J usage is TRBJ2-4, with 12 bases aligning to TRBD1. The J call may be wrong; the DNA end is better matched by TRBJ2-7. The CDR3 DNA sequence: TGTGCCAGCAGCAGATCCGGGACAGGGGGCAACGAGCAGTACTTC. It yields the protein CASSRSGTGGNEQYF.